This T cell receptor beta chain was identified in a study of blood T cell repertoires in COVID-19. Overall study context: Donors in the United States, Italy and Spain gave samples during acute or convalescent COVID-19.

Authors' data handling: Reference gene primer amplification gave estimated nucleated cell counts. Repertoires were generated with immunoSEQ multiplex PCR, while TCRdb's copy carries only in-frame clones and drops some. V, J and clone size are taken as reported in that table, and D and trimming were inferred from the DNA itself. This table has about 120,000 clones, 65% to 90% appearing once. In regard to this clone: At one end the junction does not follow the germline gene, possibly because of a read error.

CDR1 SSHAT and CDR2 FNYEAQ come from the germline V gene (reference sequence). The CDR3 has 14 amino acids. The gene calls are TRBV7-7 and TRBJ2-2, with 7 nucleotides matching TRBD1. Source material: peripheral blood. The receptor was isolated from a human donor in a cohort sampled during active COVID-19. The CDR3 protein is CASSTGTVGGELFF. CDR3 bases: TGTGCTAGCAGCACCGGGACAGTCGGCGGGGAGCTGTTTTTT.